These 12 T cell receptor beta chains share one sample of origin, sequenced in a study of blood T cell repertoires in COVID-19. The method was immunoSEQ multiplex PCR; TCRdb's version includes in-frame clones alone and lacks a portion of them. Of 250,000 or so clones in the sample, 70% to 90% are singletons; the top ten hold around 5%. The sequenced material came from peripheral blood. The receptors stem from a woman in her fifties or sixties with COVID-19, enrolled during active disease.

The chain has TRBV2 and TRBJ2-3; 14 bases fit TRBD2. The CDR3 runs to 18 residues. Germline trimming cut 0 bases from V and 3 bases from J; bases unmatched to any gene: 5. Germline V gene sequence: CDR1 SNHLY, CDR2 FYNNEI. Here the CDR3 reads CASSEAPGTSGRTDTQYF. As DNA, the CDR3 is TGTGCCAGCAGTGAAGCGCCCGGGACTAGCGGGAGAACAGATACGCAGTATTTT.

The CDR3 spells CSVDRTGGRETQYF. The CDR3 coding sequence is TGCAGCGTTGACCGGACAGGGGGCCGAGAGACCCAGTACTTC. The chain joins TRBV29-1 to TRBJ2-5; 11 bases line up with TRBD1. This CDR3 has 14 residues. Germline trimming cut 3 bases from V and 4 bases from J; bases unmatched to any gene: 4. Germline V gene sequence: CDR1 SQVTM, CDR2 ANQGSEA.

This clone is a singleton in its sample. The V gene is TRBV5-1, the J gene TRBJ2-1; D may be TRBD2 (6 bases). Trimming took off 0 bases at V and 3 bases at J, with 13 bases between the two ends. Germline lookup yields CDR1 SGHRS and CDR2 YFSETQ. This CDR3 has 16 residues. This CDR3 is CASSLVRRGSYNEQFF. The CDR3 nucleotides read TGCGCCAGCAGCTTGGTGAGACGGGGGAGCTACAATGAGCAGTTCTTC.

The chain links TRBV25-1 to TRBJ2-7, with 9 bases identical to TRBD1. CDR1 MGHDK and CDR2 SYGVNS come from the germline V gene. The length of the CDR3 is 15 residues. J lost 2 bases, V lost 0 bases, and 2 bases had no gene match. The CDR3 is CASSEYGTGTYEQYF. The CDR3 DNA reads TGTGCCAGCAGTGAATACGGGACAGGGACCTACGAGCAGTACTTC.

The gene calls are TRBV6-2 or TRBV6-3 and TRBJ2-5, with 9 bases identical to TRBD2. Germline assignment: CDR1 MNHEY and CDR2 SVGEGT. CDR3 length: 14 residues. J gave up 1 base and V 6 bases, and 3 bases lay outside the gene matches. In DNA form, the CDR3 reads TGTGCCAGCAGCAGACTAGCGGCCCAAGAGACCCAGTACTTC. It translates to CASSRLAAQETQYF.

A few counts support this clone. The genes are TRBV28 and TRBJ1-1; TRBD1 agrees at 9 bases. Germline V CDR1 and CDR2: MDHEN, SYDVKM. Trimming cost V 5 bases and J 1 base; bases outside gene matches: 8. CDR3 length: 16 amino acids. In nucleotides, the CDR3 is TGTGCCAGCAGTCTCCGGGACAGGGTGACGAACACTGAAGCTTTCTTT. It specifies CASSLRDRVTNTEAFF.

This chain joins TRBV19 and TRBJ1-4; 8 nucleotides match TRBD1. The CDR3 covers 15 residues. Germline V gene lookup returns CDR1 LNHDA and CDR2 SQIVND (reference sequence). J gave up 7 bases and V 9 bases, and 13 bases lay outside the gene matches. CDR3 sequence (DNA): TGTGCCAGCTCCCCCGCGCTCGACAGGGGTGAAAAACTGTTTTTT. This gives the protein CASSPALDRGEKLFF. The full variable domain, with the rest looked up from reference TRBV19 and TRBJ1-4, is DGGITQSPKYLFRKEGQNVTLSCEQNLNHDAMYWYRQDPGQGLRLIYYSQIVNDFQKGDIAEGYSVSREKKESFPLTVTSAQKNPTAFYLCASSPALDRGEKLFFGSGTQLSVL.

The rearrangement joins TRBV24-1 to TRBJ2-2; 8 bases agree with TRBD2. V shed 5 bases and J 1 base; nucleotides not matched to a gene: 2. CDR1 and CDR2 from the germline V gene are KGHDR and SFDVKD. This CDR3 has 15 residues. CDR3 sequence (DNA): TGTGCCACCAGTGCCGCGGGAGGGAACACCGGGGAGCTGTTTTTT. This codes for CATSAAGGNTGELFF.

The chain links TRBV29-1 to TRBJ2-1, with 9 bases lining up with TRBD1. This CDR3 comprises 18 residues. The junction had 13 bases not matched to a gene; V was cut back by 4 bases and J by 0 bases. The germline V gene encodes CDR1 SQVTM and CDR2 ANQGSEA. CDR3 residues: CSVVFIQGAFVSYNEQFF. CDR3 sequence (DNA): TGCAGCGTTGTATTTATACAGGGGGCTTTCGTCTCCTACAATGAGCAGTTCTTC.

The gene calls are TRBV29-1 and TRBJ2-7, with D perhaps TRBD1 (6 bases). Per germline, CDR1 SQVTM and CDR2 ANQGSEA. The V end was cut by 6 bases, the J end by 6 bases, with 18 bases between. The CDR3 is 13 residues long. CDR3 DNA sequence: TGCAGCGTAGGACAGAAAAGCTTCGGCGAGCAGTACTTC. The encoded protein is CSVGQKSFGEQYF.

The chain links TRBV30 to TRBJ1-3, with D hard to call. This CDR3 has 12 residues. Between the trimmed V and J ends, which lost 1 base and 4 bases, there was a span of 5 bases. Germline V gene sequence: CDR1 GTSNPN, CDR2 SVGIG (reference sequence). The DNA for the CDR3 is TGTGCCTGGAGTGGAGTGGGAAACACCATATATTTT. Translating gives CAWSGVGNTIYF. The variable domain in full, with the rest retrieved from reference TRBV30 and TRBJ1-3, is SQTIHQWPATLVQPVGSPLSLECTVEGTSNPNLYWYRQAAGRGLQLLFYSVGIGQISSEVPQNLSASRPQDRQFILSSKKLLLSDSGFYLCAWSGVGNTIYFGEGSWLTVV.

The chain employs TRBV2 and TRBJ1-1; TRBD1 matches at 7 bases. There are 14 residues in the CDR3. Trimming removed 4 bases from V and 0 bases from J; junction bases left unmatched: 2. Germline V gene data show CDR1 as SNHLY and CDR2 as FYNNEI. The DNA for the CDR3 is TGTGCCAGCAGTGCCGACAGGGTGAACACTGAAGCTTTCTTT. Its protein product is CASSADRVNTEAFF.